This TCR beta chain was sequenced for a study of T cells in tumors after PD-1 blockade (dated by TCRdb to about 2019). Looking at the study overall: Patients with prior checkpoint blockade, systemic immunosuppressant use, or recent radiotherapy or other anti-cancer therapy within 4 weeks were excluded. Pembrolizumab 200 mg every 3 weeks or cemiplimab 350 mg every 2 weeks was administered to patients. A subset of patients also received ongoing daily vismodegib 150 mg during anti-PD-1 treatment. An average of 113,528 TCR templates (range roughly 23,000-270,000) and around 36,000 unique clonotypes was obtained for peripheral blood samples. Using site-matched tumors from BCC or SCC patients sampled before and after anti-PD-1 therapy, the study carried out paired single-cell RNA and TCR sequencing. To compare clonotypes in blood versus tumor, bulk TCR sequencing was run on fewer than 12 peripheral blood samples drawn from four to six patients. Clinical response was assessed using RECIST version 1.1.

The immunoSEQ platform was used for deep TCRbeta sequencing. The authors' analysis ran thus. For further analysis, only productive rearrangements were exported out of the immunoSEQ Analyzer. Bulk TCRbeta clonotypes were assigned T cell phenotypes by matching to single-cell RNA+TCR-seq clones sharing the same TCRbeta sequence. Clone enrichment in tumor was calculated as tumor frequency divided by PBMC frequency from bulk TCR sequencing. TCRs were sorted with GLIPH into specificity groups, meaning clusters of distinct TCRs that share CDR3 motifs and likely recognize common antigens. TCRdb limited this immuneACCESS table to in-frame rearrangements with V and J called. A share of clones is missing; checked studies link under half to unresolved V genes, and the rest is unexplained. V, J and clone size are those of that table, while D and trimming were read from the DNA. The sample table records some 25,000 clones; 82% of these occur just once. The biggest ten clones account for 12% of the sample.

What the study reported, not specific to this receptor: Where the novel T cell clones came from was not identified, and possible sources could include lymphoid organs or rare unexpanded clones inside the tumor or in the tumor periphery. Approximately 38% of the TCR clonotypes from tumors also showed up in blood, and some novel exhausted tumor clones were present in pre-treatment blood, which suggests peripheral recruitment.

The sample's time point label, in plain terms: after anti-PD-1 therapy. Genomic DNA extracted from tumor biopsies or peripheral blood was used for bulk TCRbeta sequencing, with input ranging from about 550 ng to 6,004 ng. Histologically proven advanced or metastatic basal or squamous cell carcinoma was present in all patients, all of whom were poor candidates for surgical resection. Of the approximately 10 patients making up the basal cell carcinoma cohort, about 8 underwent bulk tumor TCR sequencing. As to this clone: Its antigen is unknown. No quality values exist for individual bases; no much larger clone is one base distant.

This specimen consisted of PBMCs, obtained after anti-PD-1 treatment. This receptor was taken from a human donor with basal cell carcinoma.

This receptor carries the CDR3 CASRLGIGDRDNQPQHF. The DNA reads TGTGCAAGTCGCTTAGGGATTGGGGACAGGGACAATCAGCCCCAGCATTTT. The V gene is TRBV12-2 and the J gene is TRBJ1-5; whether TRBD1, the table's D call, matches the DNA was not checked. TRBV12-2 is noted as a pseudogene. Inclusive of the bounding cysteine and phenylalanine, the CDR3 is 17 residues long. Of the read, only the CDR3 DNA is kept; its 51 bases are in frame from base 1.